The clone carrying this T cell receptor (beta chain) was counted a single time. The data originate from a study of cytomegalovirus exposure and HLA in healthy donors. The V gene end was trimmed by 4 bases and the J gene end by 2 bases; junction bases not matched to a gene: 8. Germline V CDR1 and CDR2: SGHTS, YDEGEE. This CDR3 is 17 amino acids long. The PCR was carried out with 60 Vbeta primers and 13 Jbeta primers. The protocol was immunoSEQ multiplex PCR, while the TCRdb copy is restricted to in-frame clones and leaves out a portion. Of about 150,000 clones listed, 50% to 75% are singletons. The J gene is TRBJ2-1, the V gene TRBV5-8; 11 bases fit TRBD2. Sequencing input: PBMCs. The sequence was obtained from a woman aged 55 to 70 in good health and CMV-seropositive. CDR3 nucleotide sequence: TGTGCCAGCAGCCCGACTAGCGGGACGCTTACCTACAATGAGCAGTTCTTC. As protein: CASSPTSGTLTYNEQFF.